The 18 T cell receptor beta chains given below trace back to one sample, sequenced in a study of T cell changes during pregnancy in multiple sclerosis. Clones were read by immunoSEQ multiplex PCR, and TCRdb kept only the in-frame ones, dropping some. The sample has approximately 88,000 clones; 90% to 95% are singletons. The specimen comprised peripheral blood, sampled in the third trimester of pregnancy. These receptors all come from a female donor with multiple sclerosis, enrolled in a pregnancy study.

The CDR3 DNA reads as TGTGCCAGCAGACCCGGGGGACAGGACTACGAGCAGTACTTC. Residues: CASRPGGQDYEQYF. The chain carries TRBV28 and TRBJ2-7; 8 bases line up with TRBD1. V was pared by 6 bases and J by 3 bases, with 7 bases of the junction left unmatched. From germline, CDR1 is MDHEN and CDR2 SYDVKM. The CDR3 has 14 residues. The variable domain in full, with the rest retrieved from reference TRBV28 and TRBJ2-7, is DVKVTQSSRYLVKRTGEKVFLECVQDMDHENMFWYRQDPGLGLRLIYFSYDVKMKEKGDIPEGYSVSREKKERFSLILESASTNQTSMYLCASRPGGQDYEQYFGPGTRLTVT.

V is TRBV7-8 and J is TRBJ2-4; D perhaps matches TRBD1 (6 bases). The CDR3 has 16 residues. CDR1 and CDR2 (germline): SGHVS, FQNEAQ. Trimming left V 7 bases short and J 0 bases short, with 16 bases between. The CDR3 DNA sequence: TGTGCCAGCACCCCCGAGCCCAGGGGAGCCAAAAACATTCAGTACTTC. Amino acids: CASTPEPRGAKNIQYF. The complete variable domain, with remaining parts taken from reference TRBV7-8 and TRBJ2-4, reads GAGVSQSPRYKVAKRGQDVALRCDPISGHVSLFWYQQALGQGPEFLTYFQNEAQLDKSGLPSDRFFAERPEGSVSTLKIQRTQQEDSAVYLCASTPEPRGAKNIQYFGAGTRLSVL.

The V and J genes are TRBV7-9 and TRBJ2-7; perhaps TRBD1 as D (5 bases). The CDR3 has 14 residues. Trimming took off 3 bases at V and 2 bases at J, with 11 bases between the two ends. CDR1 is SEHNR, CDR2 FQNEAQ, per germline (reference sequence). In DNA form, the CDR3 reads TGTGCCAGCAGCTTGACAGCATCCACCTACGAGCAGTACTTC. This translates into CASSLTASTYEQYF.

This sequence joins TRBV7-3 and TRBJ2-2; D remains ambiguous. The CDR3 spans 14 residues. The V and J ends lost 4 bases and 0 bases respectively, with 6 bases between them. Germline CDR1 SGHTA, CDR2 FQGTGA. The CDR3: CASSSQSNTGELFF. CDR3 DNA sequence: TGTGCCAGCAGCTCCCAATCGAACACCGGGGAGCTGTTTTTT.

The V gene is TRBV30, the J gene TRBJ2-2; 9 bases map to TRBD1. CDR3 length: 13 residues. Germline trimming cut 3 bases from V and 6 bases from J; bases unmatched to any gene: 2. Germline CDR1 GTSNPN, CDR2 SVGIG (reference sequence). The CDR3 region is CAWRRQGAGELFF. Written as DNA, the CDR3 is TGTGCCTGGAGACGACAGGGGGCCGGGGAGCTGTTTTTT.

The chain recombines TRBV28 with TRBJ1-5; 9 nucleotides line up with TRBD1. Germline assignment: CDR1 MDHEN and CDR2 SYDVKM. V trimming: 5 bases; J trimming: 1 base; junction bases outside the gene matches: 6. The CDR3 contains 16 residues. CDR3 loop: CASSPQQGASNQPQHF. CDR3 bases: TGTGCCAGCAGTCCGCAACAGGGGGCCAGCAATCAGCCCCAGCATTTT.

The rearrangement links TRBV7-6 to TRBJ2-7; D is ambiguous. With 5 bases removed from V and 1 base from J, the gap between germline ends came to 15 bases. The CDR3 covers 15 residues. Germline-derived CDR1 and CDR2 are SGHVS and FNYEAQ. CDR3 nucleotide sequence: TGTGCCAGCAGCCCCGACTCTCTCCCTTCCTACGAGCAGTACTTC. This translates into CASSPDSLPSYEQYF.

This chain links TRBV5-6 with TRBJ2-7; 10 bases are a match to TRBD2. CDR1 SGHDT and CDR2 YYEEEE come from the germline V gene. The V gene end was trimmed by 3 bases and the J gene end by 7 bases; junction bases not matched to a gene: 10. This CDR3 region has 15 residues. This CDR3 is CASSSLAGGRKEQYF. The CDR3 nucleotides read TGTGCCAGCAGCTCGTTAGCGGGAGGCCGTAAAGAGCAGTACTTC.

The CDR3 reads CASSSIQGYQETQYF. DNA for the CDR3: TGTGCCAGCAGTTCAATTCAGGGCTACCAAGAGACCCAGTACTTC. V is TRBV28 and J is TRBJ2-5; D may be TRBD1 (5 bases). Per the germline V gene, CDR1 is MDHEN and CDR2 is SYDVKM. The CDR3 covers 15 residues. V gave up 4 bases and J gave up 0 bases, with 12 bases separating them.

This clone was seen more than once but under ten times. The chain is built from TRBV6-6 and TRBJ1-2; no firm D call. Per the germline V gene, CDR1 is MNHNY and CDR2 is SVGAGI (reference sequence). The CDR3 is 12 amino acids. Trimming took 0 bases from V and 5 from J, leaving 4 bases between them. The CDR3: CASSYSEYGYTF. DNA for the CDR3: TGTGCCAGCAGTTACTCGGAGTATGGCTACACCTTC.

The chain carries TRBV4-2 and TRBJ2-3; D call uncertain. The CDR3 spans 13 residues. Trimming removed 2 bases from V and 4 bases from J, with 7 bases in between. CDR1 and CDR2 (germline): LGHNA, YNFKEQ. CDR3 sequence (DNA): TGTGCCAGCAGCCAATCTGGAGCAGATACGCAGTATTTT. It is translated as CASSQSGADTQYF.

CDR3 sequence: CASSSPFVAGEYF. The CDR3 DNA reads as TGTGCCAGCAGTTCCCCCTTTGTAGCGGGGGAGTACTTC. The chain couples TRBV27 to TRBJ2-7; 9 nucleotides match TRBD2. V was pared by 4 bases and J by 11 bases, with 9 bases of the junction left unmatched. The germline V gene has CDR1 MNHEY and CDR2 SMNVEV (reference sequence). CDR3 length equals 13 residues.

The CDR3 bases are TGTGCCAGCAGTTTGTACCCTAGTGGTAGGACAAATGAGCAGTTCTTC. This sequence encodes CASSLYPSGRTNEQFF. This chain uses TRBV27 with TRBJ2-1, with a possible D match to TRBD1 (5 bases). The CDR3 totals 16 residues. V was pared by 3 bases and J by 7 bases, with 19 bases between. Germline values: CDR1 MNHEY, CDR2 SMNVEV (reference sequence).

The genes are TRBV18 and TRBJ2-7, with 8 bases matching TRBD1. V trimming: 3 bases; J trimming: 9 bases; junction bases outside the gene matches: 16. From germline, CDR1 is KGHSH and CDR2 LQKENI. CDR3 length: 16 residues. The CDR3 sequence is CASSPLPGQADGVQYF. DNA of the CDR3: TGTGCCAGCTCACCTCTTCCGGGACAGGCAGACGGGGTGCAGTACTTC.

In its sample, this clone was seen once. The chain uses TRBV27 and TRBJ2-5, with 12 bases identical to TRBD2. CDR1 and CDR2 (germline): MNHEY, SMNVEV (reference sequence). This CDR3 has 16 amino acids. Trimming cost V 3 bases and J 3 bases; bases outside gene matches: 5. The CDR3 loop is CASSFLTSGGEETQYF. The CDR3 nucleotides are TGTGCCAGCAGTTTTCTGACTAGCGGGGGAGAAGAGACCCAGTACTTC.

V usage is TRBV7-9 and J usage is TRBJ2-1; D uncertain. This CDR3 has 14 amino acids. The germline V gene encodes CDR1 SEHNR and CDR2 FQNEAQ (reference sequence). Trimming stripped 1 base from V and 4 bases from J, with 8 bases between. CDR3 bases: TGTGCCAGCAGCTTAGTACTACCTTACAATGAGCAGTTCTTC. Its protein product is CASSLVLPYNEQFF.

The V call is TRBV6-5, the J call TRBJ1-2; 7 bases agree with TRBD1. From germline, CDR1 is MNHEY and CDR2 SVGAGI. This CDR3 is 14 amino acids long. After removal of 4 bases from V and 4 bases from J, the junction contained 6 bases not matched to a gene. DNA for the CDR3: TGTGCCAGCAGTTTCGACAGGGCGCCCTATGGCTACACCTTC. Amino acid sequence: CASSFDRAPYGYTF.

This chain links TRBV28 with TRBJ2-7; TRBD1 is a possible D gene (6 bases). V lost 5 bases and J 1 base, leaving 12 bases between the germline ends. In germline, CDR1 is MDHEN, CDR2 SYDVKM. The CDR3 consists of 14 residues. The chain's CDR3 is CASSTTGLSYEQYF. The CDR3 DNA sequence: TGTGCCAGCAGTACGACAGGCTTGTCCTACGAGCAGTACTTC.